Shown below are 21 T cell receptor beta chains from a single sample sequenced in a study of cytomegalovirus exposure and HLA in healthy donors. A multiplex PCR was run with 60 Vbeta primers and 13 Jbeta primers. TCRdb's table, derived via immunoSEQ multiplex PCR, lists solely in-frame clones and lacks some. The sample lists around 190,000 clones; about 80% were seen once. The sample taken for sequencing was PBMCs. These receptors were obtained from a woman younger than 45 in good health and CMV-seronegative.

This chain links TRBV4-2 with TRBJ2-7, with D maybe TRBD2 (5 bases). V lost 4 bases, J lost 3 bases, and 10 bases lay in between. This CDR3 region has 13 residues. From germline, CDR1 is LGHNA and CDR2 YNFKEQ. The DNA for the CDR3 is TGTGCCAGCAGCCCGATCCGGGACTACGAGCAGTACTTC. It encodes CASSPIRDYEQYF.

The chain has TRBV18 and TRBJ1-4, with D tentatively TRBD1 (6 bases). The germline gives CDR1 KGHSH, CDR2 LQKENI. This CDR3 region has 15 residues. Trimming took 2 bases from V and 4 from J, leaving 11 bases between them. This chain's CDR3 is CASSPYRDLNEKLFF. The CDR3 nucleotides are TGTGCCAGCTCACCATACAGGGATCTTAATGAAAAACTGTTTTTT.

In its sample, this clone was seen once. The CDR3 bases are TGCGCCAGCAGCCCGGACAGGGCAGGCACAGATACGCAGTATTTT. Amino acid sequence: CASSPDRAGTDTQYF. The J gene is TRBJ2-3, the V gene TRBV5-1; the match to TRBD1 covers 8 bases. V lost 4 bases, J lost 1 base, and 5 bases stayed unmatched. This CDR3 is built from 15 residues. Germline V lookup: CDR1 SGHRS, CDR2 YFSETQ.

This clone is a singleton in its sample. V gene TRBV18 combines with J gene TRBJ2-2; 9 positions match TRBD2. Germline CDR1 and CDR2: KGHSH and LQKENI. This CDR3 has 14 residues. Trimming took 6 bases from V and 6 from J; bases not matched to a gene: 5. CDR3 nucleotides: TGTGCCAGCTCCCCTATAGCGGGGGCCGGGGAGCTGTTTTTT. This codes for CASSPIAGAGELFF.

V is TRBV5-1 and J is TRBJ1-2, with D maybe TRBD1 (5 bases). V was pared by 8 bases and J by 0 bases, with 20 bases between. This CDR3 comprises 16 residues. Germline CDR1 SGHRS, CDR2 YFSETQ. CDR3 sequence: CASSTDRPSANYGYTF. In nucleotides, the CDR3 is TGCGCCAGTTCGACAGACAGACCATCAGCTAACTATGGCTACACCTTC.

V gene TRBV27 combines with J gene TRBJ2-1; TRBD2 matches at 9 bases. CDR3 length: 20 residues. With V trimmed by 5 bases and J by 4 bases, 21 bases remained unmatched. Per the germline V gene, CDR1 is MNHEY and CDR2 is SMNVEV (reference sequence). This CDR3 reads CASSPYGGGRASRSYNEQFF. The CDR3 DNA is TGTGCCAGCAGTCCTTACGGTGGCGGGAGGGCCTCAAGGTCGTACAATGAGCAGTTCTTC.

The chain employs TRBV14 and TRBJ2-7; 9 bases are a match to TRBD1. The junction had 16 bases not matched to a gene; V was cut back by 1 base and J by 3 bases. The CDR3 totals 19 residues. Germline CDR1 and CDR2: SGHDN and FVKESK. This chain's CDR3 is CASSQGVPDRGAYSYEQYF. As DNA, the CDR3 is TGTGCCAGCAGCCAAGGAGTACCGGACAGGGGCGCCTATAGCTACGAGCAGTACTTC.

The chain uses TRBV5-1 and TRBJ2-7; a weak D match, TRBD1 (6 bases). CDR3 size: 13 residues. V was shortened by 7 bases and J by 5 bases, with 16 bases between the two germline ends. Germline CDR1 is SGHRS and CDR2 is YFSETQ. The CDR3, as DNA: TGCGCCAGCGGGGGCAGGGCTCCTGACGAGCAGTACTTC. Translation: CASGGRAPDEQYF.

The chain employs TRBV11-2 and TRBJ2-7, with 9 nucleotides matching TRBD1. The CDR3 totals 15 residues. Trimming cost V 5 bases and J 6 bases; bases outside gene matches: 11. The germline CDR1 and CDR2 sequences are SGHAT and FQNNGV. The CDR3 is CASSGRDREEPEQYF. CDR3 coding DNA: TGTGCCAGCAGCGGACGGGACAGGGAAGAACCCGAGCAGTACTTC.

This CDR3 reads CASSMVGSLSSYNEQFF. For the CDR3, the DNA is TGCGCCAGCAGCATGGTGGGCAGTTTAAGCTCCTACAATGAGCAGTTCTTC. This chain uses TRBV10-1 with TRBJ2-1; D ambiguous. V was trimmed by 6 bases and J by 0 bases, leaving 18 bases between them. The CDR3 length is 17 residues. Germline lookup yields CDR1 WNHNN and CDR2 SYGVQD (reference sequence).

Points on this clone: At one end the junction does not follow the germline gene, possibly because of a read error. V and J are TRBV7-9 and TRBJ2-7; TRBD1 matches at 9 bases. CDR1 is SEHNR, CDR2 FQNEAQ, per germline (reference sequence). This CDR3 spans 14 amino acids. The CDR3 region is CSSSSTGGEYEQYF. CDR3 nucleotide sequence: TGTTCCAGCAGCTCAACAGGGGGCGAATACGAGCAGTACTTC.

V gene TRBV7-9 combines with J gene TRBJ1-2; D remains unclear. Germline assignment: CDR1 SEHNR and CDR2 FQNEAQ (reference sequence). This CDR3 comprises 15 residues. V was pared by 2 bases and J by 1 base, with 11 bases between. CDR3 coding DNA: TGTGCCAGCAGCTTACTCGGGGAATTTAACTATGGCTACACCTTC. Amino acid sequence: CASSLLGEFNYGYTF. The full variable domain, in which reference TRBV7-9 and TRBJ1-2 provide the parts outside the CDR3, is DTGVSQNPRHKITKRGQNVTFRCDPISEHNRLYWYRQTLGQGPEFLTYFQNEAQLEKSRLLSDRFSAERPKGSFSTLEIQRTEQGDSAMYLCASSLLGEFNYGYTFGSGTRLTVV.

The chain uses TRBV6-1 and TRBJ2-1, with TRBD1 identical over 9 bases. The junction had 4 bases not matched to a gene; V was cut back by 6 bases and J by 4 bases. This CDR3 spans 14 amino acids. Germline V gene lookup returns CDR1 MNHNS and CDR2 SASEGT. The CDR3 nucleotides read TGTGCCAGCAGCACGGACAGGGGATACAATGAGCAGTTCTTC. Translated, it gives CASSTDRGYNEQFF.

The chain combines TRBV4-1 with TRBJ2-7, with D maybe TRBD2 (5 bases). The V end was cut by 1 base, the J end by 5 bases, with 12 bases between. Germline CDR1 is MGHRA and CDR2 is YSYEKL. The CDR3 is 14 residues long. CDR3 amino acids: CASSQAFTGNEQYF. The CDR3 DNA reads TGCGCCAGCAGCCAAGCCTTCACCGGGAACGAGCAGTACTTC.

The CDR3 loop reads CASSGGGEGYEQYF. The CDR3 DNA reads as TGCGCCAGCAGCGGGGGAGGAGAGGGCTACGAGCAGTACTTC. J is TRBJ2-7 and V is TRBV5-1, with D tentatively TRBD2 (6 bases). CDR3 size: 14 residues. Trimming removed 4 bases at V and 3 bases at J, with 14 bases between. CDR1 is SGHRS, CDR2 YFSETQ, per germline.

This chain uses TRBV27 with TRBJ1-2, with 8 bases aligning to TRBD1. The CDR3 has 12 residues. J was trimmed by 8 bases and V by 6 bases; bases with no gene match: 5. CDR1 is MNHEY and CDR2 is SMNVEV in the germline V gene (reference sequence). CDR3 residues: CASRQGAFGYTF. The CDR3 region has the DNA TGTGCCAGCAGGCAGGGGGCTTTCGGCTACACCTTC.

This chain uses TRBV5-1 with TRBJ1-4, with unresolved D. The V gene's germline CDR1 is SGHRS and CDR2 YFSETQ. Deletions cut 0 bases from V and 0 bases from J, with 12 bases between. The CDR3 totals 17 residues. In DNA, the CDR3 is TGCGCCAGCAGCTTGGGGTACAGCCTTGCAACTAATGAAAAACTGTTTTTT. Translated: CASSLGYSLATNEKLFF.

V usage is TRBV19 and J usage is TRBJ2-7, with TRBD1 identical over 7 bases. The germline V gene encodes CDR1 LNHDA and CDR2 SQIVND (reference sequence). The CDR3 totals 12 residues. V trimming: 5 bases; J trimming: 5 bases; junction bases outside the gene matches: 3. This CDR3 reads CASSLDRDEQYF. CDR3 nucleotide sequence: TGTGCCAGTAGTCTCGACAGGGACGAGCAGTACTTC.

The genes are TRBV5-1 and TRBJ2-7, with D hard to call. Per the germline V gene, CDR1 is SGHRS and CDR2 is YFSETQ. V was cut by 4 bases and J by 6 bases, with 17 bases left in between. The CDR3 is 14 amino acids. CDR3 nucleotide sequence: TGCGCCAGCAGCACCTCCGGGTACCGAGGCGAGCAGTACTTC. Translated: CASSTSGYRGEQYF.

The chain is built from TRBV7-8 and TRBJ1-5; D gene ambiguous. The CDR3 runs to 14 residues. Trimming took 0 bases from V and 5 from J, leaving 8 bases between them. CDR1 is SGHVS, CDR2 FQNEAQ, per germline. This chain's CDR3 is CASSLARGDQPQHF. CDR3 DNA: TGTGCCAGCAGCTTAGCGCGGGGTGATCAGCCCCAGCATTTT.

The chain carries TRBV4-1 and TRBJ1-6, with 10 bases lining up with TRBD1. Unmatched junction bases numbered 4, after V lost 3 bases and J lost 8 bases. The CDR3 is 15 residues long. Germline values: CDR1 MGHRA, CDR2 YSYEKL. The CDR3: CASSHQDRGDSPLHF. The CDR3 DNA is TGCGCCAGCAGCCATCAGGACAGGGGGGATTCACCCCTCCACTTT.